This entry describes one T cell receptor (beta chain). Its antigen target is currently unknown. Base-call qualities are not available, and no considerably larger clone is one nucleotide away. This sample is drawn from a study of T cells in Graves' hyperthyroidism and ophthalmopathy (dated by TCRdb to the late 2010s). Regarding the complete study: Peripheral blood was collected at initial diagnosis, before any treatment. To identify TCR V-J signatures that set the groups apart, the researchers used a discovery cohort of about a hundred patients, made up of roughly 40 with Graves' ophthalmopathy and 57 with stable Graves' hyperthyroidism. Prospective prediction of ophthalmopathy was tested in an independent validation cohort consisting of some 19 hyperthyroidism patients and about 17 patients who later progressed to ophthalmopathy. The 100 discovery patients were randomly split 7:3 into training and test sets. The study also compared thyroid tissue and blood T-cell repertoires from roughly 6 Graves' hyperthyroidism patients. After blood sampling, hyperthyroidism patients were treated with methimazole at a starting dose of 30 mg daily, and ophthalmopathy patients were treated with high-dose intravenous methylprednisolone. The paper reports TCR Vbeta CDR3 sequencing of roughly 140 peripheral blood samples: around 41 ophthalmopathy, under 80 hyperthyroidism and around 17 progressor patients. What the work shows at the level of the full study, not this receptor alone: A 13 V-J signature model separated ophthalmopathy from stable hyperthyroidism, with around 88% sensitivity and about 81% specificity in cross-validation and 80%/75% in testing. In validation, the model predicted progression to ophthalmopathy a median of about 6.5 months before onset, with roughly 70% sensitivity and almost 75% specificity. Most expanded thyroid clonotypes (frequency above 0.001) were also detected in blood, suggesting blood repertoires may reflect thyroid immune responses. No statistical method was used to set the sample size in advance, and investigators knew the group allocation.

Amplification of TCR beta CDR3 regions was carried out from RNA transcripts. A first-round RT-PCR of the TCR CDR3 used the HTBI primer set with the Qiagen OneStep RT-PCR kit. Libraries were constructed in a second round of multiplex PCR, after which size selection and purification were performed. Libraries were sequenced paired-end with 100 bp reads on an Illumina HiSeq2000. As for the original processing: SOAPnuke was used to process the raw data, throwing out any read that contained adapters or uncalled bases, had a mean Phred below 15, or lacked an exact constant-primer or identifier match. COPE v1.2.5 was used to merge the high-quality paired reads, and each unique nucleotide sequence was defined as a clonotype. MiTCR v1.1 was used to align clonotypes to the IMGT TRBV, TRBD and TRBJ reference segments. Analysis was restricted to V-J combinations with a frequency above 0.0001, which covered roughly 99% of repertoires. A TCS score was defined as the ratio between F50 (clonal expansion) and ExV (chaos), using BLOSUM62-based TCRdist between CDR3 peptides within each V-J. Welch's t-statistics and random forest reduced several hundred V-J features to fewer than 15, which were used in a naive Bayes classifier (R e1071). Thyroid-blood repertoire similarity was quantified with the Morisita-Horn index. In TCRdb, the public reads were trimmed at Q25 with fastp and aligned with MiXCR, with productive beta chains retained. Each entry merges the rows of one CDR3 protein and shows their most common DNA and genes. The V and J calls were determined by TCRdb, not by the authors. In all, the sample holds hundreds of thousands of distinct CDR3 sequences, and approximately 15% of those were seen once. The top ten hold around 4% of the sample.

V is shortened by 2 bases, J by 8 bases, and the region joining them spans 9 bases. From the germline V gene (reference sequence), CDR1 is DFQATT and CDR2 is SNEGSKA. The CDR3, from cysteine to phenylalanine, totals 11 residues. Only the CDR3 DNA is retained, 33 bases long and in frame from the first base. Ophthalmopathy patients had moderately to severely active disease, Clinical Activity Score of at least 3, NOSPECS grade of at least 4, and duration under 3 months. The study excluded patients with uncontrolled infections, other autoimmune diseases, pregnancy or lactation. Diagnoses were established on the basis of clinical symptoms, serum thyroxine and TRAb, thyroid ultrasound, and orbital computed tomography. PBMCs were separated from roughly 10 ml of fresh peripheral blood using Ficoll-Paque density gradient centrifugation. Trizol reagent was used to extract total RNA, and RNA quality was then checked on an Agilent 2100 Bioanalyzer.

The specimen was blood. This TCR was sampled from a middle-aged woman with Graves' ophthalmopathy. The chain couples TRBV20-1 to TRBJ1-1; TRBD1 is perhaps the D gene, given 6 matching bases. The DNA sequence is TGCAGTGCTAGACAGGGGCTGGAAGCTTTCTTT. Its coded protein is CSARQGLEAFF.